Here is one TCR beta chain with its context. With 6 bases removed from V and 6 bases from J, the gap between germline ends came to 12 bases. The CDR3 covers 13 residues. Germline lookup yields CDR1 LNHDA and CDR2 SQIVND (reference sequence). The data stem from a study of T cell responses to AZD1222 COVID-19 vaccine. Assay used: immunoSEQ multiplex PCR; TCRdb lists only in-frame clones, some missing. The sample consists of about 88,000 clones, about 90% of them appearing once. This clonotype originated in an adult in good health. Sequenced material: peripheral blood, taken on day 0 of MenACWY control vaccination. V usage is TRBV19 and J usage is TRBJ1-5, with D possibly being TRBD1 (6 bases). The chain's CDR3 is CASSQGMGQPQHF. The CDR3 DNA reads TGTGCCAGTAGCCAGGGGATGGGTCAGCCCCAGCATTTT.